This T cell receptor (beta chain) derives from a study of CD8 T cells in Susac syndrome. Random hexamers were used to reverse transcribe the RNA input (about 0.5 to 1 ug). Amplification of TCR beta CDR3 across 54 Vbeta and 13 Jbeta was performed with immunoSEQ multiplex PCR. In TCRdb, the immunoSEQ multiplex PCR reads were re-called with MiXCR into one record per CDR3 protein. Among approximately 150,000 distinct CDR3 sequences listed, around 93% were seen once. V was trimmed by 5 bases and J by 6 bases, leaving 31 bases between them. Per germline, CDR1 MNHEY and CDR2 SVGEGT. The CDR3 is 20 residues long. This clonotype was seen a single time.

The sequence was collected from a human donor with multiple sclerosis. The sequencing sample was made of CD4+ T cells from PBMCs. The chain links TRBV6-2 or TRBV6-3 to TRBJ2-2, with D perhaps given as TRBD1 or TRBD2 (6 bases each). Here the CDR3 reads CASSTLTGTGVRKNAGELFF. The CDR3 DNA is TGTGCCAGCAGTACCTTAACAGGGACGGGAGTTCGGAAAAACGCCGGGGAGCTGTTTTTT.